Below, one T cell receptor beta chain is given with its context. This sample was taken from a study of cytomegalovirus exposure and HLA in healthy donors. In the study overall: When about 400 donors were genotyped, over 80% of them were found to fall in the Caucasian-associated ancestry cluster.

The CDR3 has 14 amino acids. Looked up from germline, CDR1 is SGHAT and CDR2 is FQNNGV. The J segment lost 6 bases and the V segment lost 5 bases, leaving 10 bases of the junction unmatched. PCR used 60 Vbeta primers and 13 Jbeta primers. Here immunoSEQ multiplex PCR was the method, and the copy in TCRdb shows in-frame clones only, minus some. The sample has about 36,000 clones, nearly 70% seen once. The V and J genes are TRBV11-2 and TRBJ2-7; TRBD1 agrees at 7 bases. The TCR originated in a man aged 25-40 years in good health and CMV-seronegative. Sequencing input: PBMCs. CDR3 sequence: CASSHDRVAGEQYF. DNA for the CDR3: TGTGCCAGCAGCCACGACAGGGTAGCAGGCGAGCAGTACTTC.